This is a list of T cell receptor beta chains from one sample in a study of blood T cell repertoires in COVID-19. Repertoires were generated with immunoSEQ multiplex PCR, while TCRdb's copy carries only in-frame clones and drops some. The sample has 150,000 to 200,000 clones, roughly nine tenths seen once. The material sequenced was peripheral blood. These receptor sequences come from a woman aged 55-70 years with COVID-19, enrolled during active disease. Each CDR3 is given with its conserved first and last residue. D genes are given only for firm matches. A row's size may be missing; if present it is once, few, many or a size class.

j_call d_call clone_size v_call cdr3_aa cdr3_nt
TRBJ2-1 TRBD2 - TRBV11-3 CASSLGSGLAGESGYNEQFF TGTGCCAGCAGCTTAGGGTCAGGGTTAGCGGGAGAGTCAGGCTACAATGAGCAGTTCTTC
TRBJ1-3 - once TRBV6-1 CASSETGGNTIYF TGTGCCAGCAGTGAAACTGGTGGAAACACCATATATTTT
TRBJ1-6 TRBD1 few TRBV10-3 CATQSGGNSPLHF TGTGCCACCCAGTCAGGGGGAAATTCACCCCTCCACTTT
TRBJ1-4 - - TRBV6-5 CASSSVLGNEKLFF TGTGCCAGCAGCTCCGTCCTAGGCAATGAAAAACTGTTTTTT
TRBJ2-7 TRBD2 - TRBV28 CASSKPGLASPYEQYF TGTGCCAGCAGTAAACCGGGACTAGCGTCTCCCTACGAGCAGTACTTC
TRBJ1-4 - - TRBV10-3 CAIQAGFGEKLFF TGTGCCATCCAGGCGGGATTTGGAGAAAAACTGTTTTTT
TRBJ2-3 TRBD2 - TRBV6-2/TRBV6-3 CASSYSSSGSTDTQYF TGTGCCAGCAGTTACTCGAGTAGCGGGAGTACAGATACGCAGTATTTT
TRBJ2-1 TRBD2 - TRBV15 CATSRPGLAGKDEQFF TGTGCCACCAGCAGACCGGGACTAGCGGGAAAGGATGAGCAGTTCTTC
TRBJ2-7 - - TRBV20-1 CSAIDRGYEQYF TGCAGTGCTATTGATAGGGGCTACGAGCAGTACTTC
TRBJ2-5 TRBD1 - TRBV10-3 CAIRARDRGVETQYF TGTGCCATCAGGGCCCGGGACAGGGGTGTTGAGACCCAGTACTTC
TRBJ2-1 TRBD2 once TRBV5-1 CASSLVGAGSLHNEQFF TGCGCCAGCAGCTTGGTTGGAGCGGGAAGTCTCCACAATGAGCAGTTCTTC
TRBJ2-3 TRBD2 - TRBV6-1 CASSEVRTSGATDTQYF TGTGCCAGCAGTGAAGTGAGGACTAGCGGAGCCACAGATACGCAGTATTTT
TRBJ2-7 TRBD2 - TRBV4-2 CASSQGVRGTTFSYEQYF TGTGCCAGCAGCCAAGGTGTCCGCGGGACTACCTTCTCCTACGAGCAGTACTTC
TRBJ2-7 TRBD1 - TRBV13 CASSTRTGNYEQYF TGTGCCAGCAGCACAAGGACAGGGAACTACGAGCAGTACTTC
TRBJ2-1 TRBD2 - TRBV7-9 CASSSSGTSRFF TGTGCCAGCAGCTCCTCCGGGACTAGCCGGTTCTTC
TRBJ2-1 TRBD2 - TRBV7-2 CASSRTSGRAGYNEQFF TGTGCCAGCAGTCGGACTAGCGGGAGGGCCGGCTACAATGAGCAGTTCTTC
TRBJ2-1 TRBD2 - TRBV6-2/TRBV6-3 CASSYSGLAGIYNEQFF TGTGCCAGCAGTTACTCTGGACTAGCGGGGATATACAATGAGCAGTTCTTC
TRBJ2-7 TRBD2 - TRBV19 CASKMLAGSYEQYF TGTGCCAGTAAAATGCTAGCGGGTTCCTACGAGCAGTACTTC
TRBJ2-1 - - TRBV6-5 CASNRAAPYNEQFF TGTGCCAGCAATAGAGCGGCCCCGTACAATGAGCAGTTCTTC
TRBJ1-3 - - TRBV7-2 CASSLYGGNTIYF TGTGCCAGCAGCTTATACGGTGGAAACACCATATATTTT
TRBJ2-7 TRBD2 - TRBV7-6 CASSLLGGDGAYEQYF TGTGCCAGCAGCTTATTGGGGGGGGACGGAGCCTACGAGCAGTACTTC
TRBJ2-2 TRBD1 few TRBV19 CASRRETGGPGELFF TGTGCCAGTAGAAGGGAGACAGGGGGCCCCGGGGAGCTGTTTTTT